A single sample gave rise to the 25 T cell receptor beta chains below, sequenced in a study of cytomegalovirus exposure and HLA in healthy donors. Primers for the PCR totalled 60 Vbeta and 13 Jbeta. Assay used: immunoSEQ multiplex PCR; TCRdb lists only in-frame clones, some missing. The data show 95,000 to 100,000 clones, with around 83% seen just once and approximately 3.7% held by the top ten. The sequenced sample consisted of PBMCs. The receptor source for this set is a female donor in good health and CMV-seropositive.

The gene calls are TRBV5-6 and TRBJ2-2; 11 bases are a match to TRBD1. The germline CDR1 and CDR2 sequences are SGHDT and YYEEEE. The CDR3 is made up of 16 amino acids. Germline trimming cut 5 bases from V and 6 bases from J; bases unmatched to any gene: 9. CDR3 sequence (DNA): TGTGCCAGCAGTACCGGGACAGGGGGTAGTTCCGGGGAGCTGTTTTTT. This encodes CASSTGTGGSSGELFF.

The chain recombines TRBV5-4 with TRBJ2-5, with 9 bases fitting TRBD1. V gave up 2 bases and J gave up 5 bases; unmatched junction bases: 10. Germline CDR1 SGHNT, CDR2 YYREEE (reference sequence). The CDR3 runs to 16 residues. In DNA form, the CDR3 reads TGTGCCAGCAGCTTCACCGGGACAGGGTTCGTGGAGACCCAGTACTTC. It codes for CASSFTGTGFVETQYF.

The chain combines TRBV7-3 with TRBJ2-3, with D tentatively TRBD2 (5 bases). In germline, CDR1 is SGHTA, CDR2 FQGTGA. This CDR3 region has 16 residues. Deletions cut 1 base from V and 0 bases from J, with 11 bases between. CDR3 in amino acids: CASSLNPGLSTDTQYF. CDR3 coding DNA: TGTGCCAGCAGCTTAAACCCAGGACTTAGCACAGATACGCAGTATTTT.

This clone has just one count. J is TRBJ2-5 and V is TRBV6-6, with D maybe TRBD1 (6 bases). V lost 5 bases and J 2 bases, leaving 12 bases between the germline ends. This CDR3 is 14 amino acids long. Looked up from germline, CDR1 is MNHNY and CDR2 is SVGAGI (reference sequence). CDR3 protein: CASSTWTEQETQYF. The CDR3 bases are TGTGCCAGCAGTACCTGGACAGAACAAGAGACCCAGTACTTC.

CDR3: CASSMGSGQGAIGELFF. CDR3 sequence (DNA): TGTGCCAGTAGTATGGGGTCGGGACAGGGGGCTATCGGGGAGCTGTTTTTT. V usage is TRBV19 and J usage is TRBJ2-2; 12 positions agree with TRBD1. V shed 3 bases and J 7 bases; nucleotides not matched to a gene: 9. CDR3 length equals 17 residues. Germline assignment: CDR1 LNHDA and CDR2 SQIVND (reference sequence).

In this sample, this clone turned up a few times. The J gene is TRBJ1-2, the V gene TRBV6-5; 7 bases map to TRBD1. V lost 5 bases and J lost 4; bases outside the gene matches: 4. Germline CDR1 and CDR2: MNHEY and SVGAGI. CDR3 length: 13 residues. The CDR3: CASSPTGPYGYTF. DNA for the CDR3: TGTGCCAGCAGTCCGACAGGGCCCTATGGCTACACCTTC.

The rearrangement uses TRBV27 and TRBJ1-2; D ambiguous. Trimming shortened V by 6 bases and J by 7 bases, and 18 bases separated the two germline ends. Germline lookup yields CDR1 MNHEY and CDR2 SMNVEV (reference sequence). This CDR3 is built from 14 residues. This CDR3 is CASRSFRNDGGYTF. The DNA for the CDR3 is TGTGCCAGCAGATCCTTCAGGAATGACGGTGGCTACACCTTC.

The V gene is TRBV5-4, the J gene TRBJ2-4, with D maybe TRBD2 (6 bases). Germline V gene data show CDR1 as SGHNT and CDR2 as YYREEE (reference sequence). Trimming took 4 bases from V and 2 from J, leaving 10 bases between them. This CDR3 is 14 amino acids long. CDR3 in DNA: TGTGCCAGCAGCAAGGAGGGGCCCAAAAACATTCAGTACTTC. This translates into CASSKEGPKNIQYF.

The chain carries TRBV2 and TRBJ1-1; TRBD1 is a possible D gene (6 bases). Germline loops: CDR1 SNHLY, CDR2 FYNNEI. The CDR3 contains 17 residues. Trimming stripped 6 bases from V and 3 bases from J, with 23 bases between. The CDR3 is CASRTSLGRGEHTEAFF. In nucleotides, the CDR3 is TGTGCCAGCAGGACTTCACTGGGCAGGGGTGAACACACTGAAGCTTTCTTT.

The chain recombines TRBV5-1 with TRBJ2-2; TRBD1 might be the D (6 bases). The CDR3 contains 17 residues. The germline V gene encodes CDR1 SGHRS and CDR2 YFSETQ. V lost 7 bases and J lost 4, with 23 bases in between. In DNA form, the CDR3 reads TGCGCCAGCCTTCCGGGATACAGGGAAATGAGCACCGGGGAGCTGTTTTTT. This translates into CASLPGYREMSTGELFF.

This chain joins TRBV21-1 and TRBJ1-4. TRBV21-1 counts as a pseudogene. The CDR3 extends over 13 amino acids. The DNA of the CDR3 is TGTGCCAGCTCCTCGCGGGCTCCCGAAAAACTGTTTTTT. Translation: CASSSRAPEKLFF.

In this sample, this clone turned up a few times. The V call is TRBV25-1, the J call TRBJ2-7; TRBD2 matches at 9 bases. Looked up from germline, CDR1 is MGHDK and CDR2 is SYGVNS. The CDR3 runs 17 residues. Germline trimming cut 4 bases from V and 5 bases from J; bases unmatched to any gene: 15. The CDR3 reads CASSGRGAGGRADEQYF. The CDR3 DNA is TGTGCCAGCAGTGGACGGGGGGCGGGAGGGAGGGCGGACGAGCAGTACTTC.

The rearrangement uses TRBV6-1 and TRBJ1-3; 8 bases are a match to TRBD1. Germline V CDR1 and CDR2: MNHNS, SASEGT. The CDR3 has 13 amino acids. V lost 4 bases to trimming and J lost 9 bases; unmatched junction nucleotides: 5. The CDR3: CASSARTGPTIYF. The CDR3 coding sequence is TGTGCCAGCAGTGCCAGGACAGGGCCCACCATATATTTT.

The CDR3 DNA sequence: TGTGCCACCAGCACGAGACAGGGTTTTTTTGGAAACACCATATATTTT. Amino acids: CATSTRQGFFGNTIYF. This chain joins TRBV15 and TRBJ1-3; 7 nucleotides match TRBD1. Germline loops: CDR1 LNHNV, CDR2 YYDKDF (reference sequence). V lost 4 bases to trimming and J lost 3 bases; unmatched junction nucleotides: 9. The CDR3 length is 16 residues.

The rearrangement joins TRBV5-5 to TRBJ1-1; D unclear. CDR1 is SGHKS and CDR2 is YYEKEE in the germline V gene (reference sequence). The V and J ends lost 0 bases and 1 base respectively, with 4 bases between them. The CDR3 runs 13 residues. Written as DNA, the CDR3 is TGTGCCAGCAGCTTGGACAGGAACACTGAAGCTTTCTTT. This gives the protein CASSLDRNTEAFF. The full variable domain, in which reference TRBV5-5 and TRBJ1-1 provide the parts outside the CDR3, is DAGVTQSPTHLIKTRGQQVTLRCSPISGHKSVSWYQQVLGQGPQFIFQYYEKEERGRGNFPDRFSARQFPNYSSELNVNALLLGDSALYLCASSLDRNTEAFFGQGTRLTVV.

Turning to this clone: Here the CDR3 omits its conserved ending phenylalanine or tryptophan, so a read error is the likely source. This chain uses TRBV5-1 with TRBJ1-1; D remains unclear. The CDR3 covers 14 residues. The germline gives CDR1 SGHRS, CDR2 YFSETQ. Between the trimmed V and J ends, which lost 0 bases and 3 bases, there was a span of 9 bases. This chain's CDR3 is CASSLEGVYTEAFL. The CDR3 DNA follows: TGCGCCAGCAGCTTGGAGGGAGTGTACACTGAAGCTTTCCTT.

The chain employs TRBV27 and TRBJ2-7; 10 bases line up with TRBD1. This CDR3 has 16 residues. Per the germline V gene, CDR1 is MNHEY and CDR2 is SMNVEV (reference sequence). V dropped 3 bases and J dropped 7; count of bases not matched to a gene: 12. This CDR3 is CASSFLPSGQGKEQYF. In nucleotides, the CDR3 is TGTGCCAGCAGTTTCCTCCCCTCGGGACAGGGGAAAGAGCAGTACTTC.

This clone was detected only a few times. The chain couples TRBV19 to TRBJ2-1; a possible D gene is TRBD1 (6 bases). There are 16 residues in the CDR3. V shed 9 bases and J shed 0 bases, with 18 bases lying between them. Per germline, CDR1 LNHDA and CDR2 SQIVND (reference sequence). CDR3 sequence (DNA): TGTGCCAGACTAATCAGGGGCTCTAGCTCCTACAATGAGCAGTTCTTC. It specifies CARLIRGSSSYNEQFF.

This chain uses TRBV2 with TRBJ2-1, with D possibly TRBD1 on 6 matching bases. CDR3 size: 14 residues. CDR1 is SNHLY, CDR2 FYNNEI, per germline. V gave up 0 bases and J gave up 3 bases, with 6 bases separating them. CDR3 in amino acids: CASSEAGHYNEQFF. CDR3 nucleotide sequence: TGTGCCAGCAGTGAAGCGGGACACTACAATGAGCAGTTCTTC.

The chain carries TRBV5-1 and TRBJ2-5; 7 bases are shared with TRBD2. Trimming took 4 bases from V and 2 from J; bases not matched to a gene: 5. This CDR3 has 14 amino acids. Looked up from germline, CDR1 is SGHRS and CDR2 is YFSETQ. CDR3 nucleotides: TGCGCCAGCAGCCCCGGGACTAAACAAGAGACCCAGTACTTC. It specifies CASSPGTKQETQYF.

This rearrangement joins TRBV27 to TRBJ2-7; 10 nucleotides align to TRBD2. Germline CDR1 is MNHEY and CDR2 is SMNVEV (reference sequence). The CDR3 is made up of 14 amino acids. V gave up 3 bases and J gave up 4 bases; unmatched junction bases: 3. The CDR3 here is CASSLSSGSYEQYF. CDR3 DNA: TGTGCCAGCAGTTTGTCTAGCGGGAGTTACGAGCAGTACTTC.

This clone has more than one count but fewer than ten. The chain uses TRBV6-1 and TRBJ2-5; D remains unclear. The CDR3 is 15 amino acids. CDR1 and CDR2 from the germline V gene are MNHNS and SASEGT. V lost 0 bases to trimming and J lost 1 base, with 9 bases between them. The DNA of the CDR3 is TGTGCCAGCAGTGAAGCCGGCGGTACCCAAGAGACCCAGTACTTC. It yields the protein CASSEAGGTQETQYF.

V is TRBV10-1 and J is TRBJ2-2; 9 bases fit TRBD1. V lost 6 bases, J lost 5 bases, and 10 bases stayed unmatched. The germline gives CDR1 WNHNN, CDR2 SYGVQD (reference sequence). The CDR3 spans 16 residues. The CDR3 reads CASSSHQTGGTGELFF. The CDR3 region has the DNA TGCGCCAGCAGCTCCCACCAGACAGGGGGGACCGGGGAGCTGTTTTTT.

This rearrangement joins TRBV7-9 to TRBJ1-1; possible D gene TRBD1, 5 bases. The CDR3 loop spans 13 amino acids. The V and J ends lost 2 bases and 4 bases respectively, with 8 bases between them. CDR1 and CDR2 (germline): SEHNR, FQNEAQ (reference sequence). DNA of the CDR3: TGTGCCAGCAGCTTATTGGGGGGCACTGAAGCTTTCTTT. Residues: CASSLLGGTEAFF.

CDR3 sequence reads: CASSPGEETQYF. The CDR3 DNA sequence: TGCGCCAGCAGTCCAGGGGAGGAGACCCAGTACTTC. The chain has TRBV23-1 and TRBJ2-5; weak D call: TRBD1 (6 bases). TRBV23-1 is an ORF, and what it does is uncertain. The CDR3 has 12 residues. V shed 4 bases and J shed 5 bases, with 8 bases lying between them.